The 28 T cell receptor beta chains below all came from one sample that was sequenced in a study of blood T cell repertoires in COVID-19. Profiling relied on immunoSEQ multiplex PCR, and the TCRdb table lists in-frame clones only, not all of them. The sample shows just over 60,000 clones, less than 80% of them seen only once. The source material was peripheral blood. These receptors were obtained from a man aged 55 to 70 with acute or convalescent COVID-19.

This clone came up many times. The same CDR3 arises from other DNA sequences in this sample as well. V gene TRBV27 combines with J gene TRBJ2-2, with D possibly matching TRBD2 (5 bases). Germline-derived CDR1 and CDR2 are MNHEY and SMNVEV (reference sequence). V was cut by 3 bases and J by 5 bases, with 13 bases left in between. The CDR3 covers 15 residues. The CDR3 nucleotides read TGTGCCAGCAGTTTGGGAGAGGGCGAAACCGGGGAGCTGTTTTTT. Protein: CASSLGEGETGELFF.

The rearrangement links TRBV20-1 to TRBJ1-3; TRBD1 is a possible D gene (5 bases). The ends were cut back, 6 bases at V and 4 bases at J, with 7 bases in the middle. CDR3 length equals 11 residues. Germline CDR1 and CDR2: DFQATT and SNEGSKA (reference sequence). The CDR3 coding sequence is TGCAGTGCGGGGGGGGGAAACACCATATATTTT. It is translated as CSAGGGNTIYF.

The sample holds a few counts of this clone. The chain combines TRBV28 with TRBJ2-7; TRBD1 might be the D (6 bases). The ends were cut back, 5 bases at V and 8 bases at J, with 22 bases in the middle. The germline V gene encodes CDR1 MDHEN and CDR2 SYDVKM. The CDR3 consists of 15 residues. The CDR3 DNA reads TGTGCCAGCAGTCCCCCGGCAGGGGTGACCCTACAGCAGTACTTC. Amino acids: CASSPPAGVTLQQYF.

V usage is TRBV5-5 and J usage is TRBJ2-7; D not certain. The germline V gene encodes CDR1 SGHKS and CDR2 YYEKEE (reference sequence). Trimming removed 1 base at V and 2 bases at J, with 10 bases between. The CDR3 covers 14 residues. This chain's CDR3 is CASSLSGGAYEQYF. For the CDR3, the DNA is TGTGCCAGCAGCTTGTCCGGCGGAGCCTACGAGCAGTACTTC.

In its sample, this clone was seen a few times. The chain recombines TRBV2 with TRBJ1-5; D call uncertain. The CDR3 sequence is 13 residues long. V lost 8 bases to trimming and J lost 7 bases, with 15 bases between them. Germline loops: CDR1 SNHLY, CDR2 FYNNEI. This CDR3 is CASVEREGQPQHF. For the CDR3, the DNA is TGTGCCAGCGTCGAAAGGGAGGGCCAGCCCCAGCATTTT. Looking up the rest from reference TRBV2 and TRBJ1-5 gives the full variable domain: EPEVTQTPSHQVTQMGQEVILRCVPISNHLYFYWYRQILGQKVEFLVSFYNNEISEKSEIFDDQFSVERPDGSNFTLKIRSTKLEDSAMYFCASVEREGQPQHFGDGTRLSIL.

V is TRBV5-1 and J is TRBJ1-4; D not resolved. Germline V gene sequence: CDR1 SGHRS, CDR2 YFSETQ. The CDR3 totals 15 residues. V lost 4 bases, J lost 0 bases, and 10 bases lay in between. The CDR3 is CASSANGATNEKLFF. CDR3 DNA sequence: TGCGCCAGCAGCGCCAACGGGGCAACTAATGAAAAACTGTTTTTT.

The chain recombines TRBV6-5 with TRBJ2-7; perhaps TRBD1 as D (6 bases). There are 14 residues in the CDR3. V was shortened by 2 bases and J by 2 bases, with 10 bases between the two germline ends. Germline V gene sequence: CDR1 MNHEY, CDR2 SVGAGI. This CDR3 is CASSYRQVPYEQYF. In DNA, the CDR3 is TGTGCCAGCAGTTACCGACAGGTACCCTACGAGCAGTACTTC.

The chain carries TRBV5-1 and TRBJ1-1, with TRBD1 as a possible D gene (5 bases). This CDR3 has 13 residues. Germline V gene data show CDR1 as SGHRS and CDR2 as YFSETQ. V shed 4 bases and J shed 5 bases, with 12 bases lying between them. CDR3 DNA sequence: TGCGCCAGCAGCCGAATACAGGTAACTGAAGCTTTCTTT. This sequence encodes CASSRIQVTEAFF.

The chain recombines TRBV4-3 with TRBJ2-5, with TRBD1 as a possible D gene (6 bases). Germline loops: CDR1 LGHNA, CDR2 YSLEER. The length of the CDR3 is 15 residues. V was shortened by 0 bases and J by 7 bases, with 15 bases between the two germline ends. The CDR3 sequence: CASSQEGNRVGTQYF. Written as DNA, the CDR3 is TGCGCCAGCAGCCAAGAAGGGAACAGGGTCGGGACCCAGTACTTC.

The J gene is TRBJ1-2, the V gene TRBV14, with D unclear. V gave up 1 base and J gave up 2 bases, with 8 bases separating them. This CDR3 region has 14 residues. Per germline, CDR1 SGHDN and CDR2 FVKESK. The CDR3: CASSQGAANYGYTF. The DNA for the CDR3 is TGTGCCAGCAGCCAAGGCGCTGCGAACTATGGCTACACCTTC.

The chain employs TRBV7-9 and TRBJ1-2; D unclear. The length of the CDR3 is 13 residues. Looked up from germline, CDR1 is SEHNR and CDR2 is FQNEAQ (reference sequence). Trimming stripped 5 bases from V and 8 bases from J, with 15 bases between. CDR3 sequence (DNA): TGTGCCAGCAGCCAAAACTCGTACGGGGGCTACACCTTC. It encodes CASSQNSYGGYTF. Full variable domain (remainder filled in from reference TRBV7-9 and TRBJ1-2): DTGVSQNPRHKITKRGQNVTFRCDPISEHNRLYWYRQTLGQGPEFLTYFQNEAQLEKSRLLSDRFSAERPKGSFSTLEIQRTEQGDSAMYLCASSQNSYGGYTFGSGTRLTVV.

The chain is built from TRBV19 and TRBJ2-1, with 10 positions matching TRBD2. CDR1 is LNHDA, CDR2 SQIVND, per germline (reference sequence). This CDR3 has 15 residues. Trimming took 6 bases from V and 7 from J; bases not matched to a gene: 9. CDR3 nucleotides: TGTGCCAGTAGCCTACTAGCGGGGAGGGTTAATGAGCAGTTCTTC. Translated, it gives CASSLLAGRVNEQFF. Full variable domain (missing parts from reference TRBV19 and TRBJ2-1): DGGITQSPKYLFRKEGQNVTLSCEQNLNHDAMYWYRQDPGQGLRLIYYSQIVNDFQKGDIAEGYSVSREKKESFPLTVTSAQKNPTAFYLCASSLLAGRVNEQFFGPGTRLTVL.

The chain employs TRBV18 and TRBJ1-2, with 7 bases identical to TRBD1. Looked up from germline, CDR1 is KGHSH and CDR2 is LQKENI. V was pared by 0 bases and J by 6 bases, with 7 bases of the junction left unmatched. The CDR3 contains 15 residues. CDR3 in DNA: TGTGCCAGCTCACCACCCGCGTGGCAGGGGGATGGCTACACCTTC. As protein: CASSPPAWQGDGYTF. The full variable domain, its missing parts supplied by reference TRBV18 and TRBJ1-2, is NAGVMQNPRHLVRRRGQEARLRCSPMKGHSHVYWYRQLPEEGLKFMVYLQKENIIDESGMPKERFSAEFPKEGPSILRIQQVVRGDSAAYFCASSPPAWQGDGYTFGSGTRLTVV.

The chain recombines TRBV19 with TRBJ1-1, with TRBD1 matching 8 bases. The CDR3 sequence is 14 residues long. J was trimmed by 0 bases and V by 6 bases; bases with no gene match: 3. Germline CDR1 is LNHDA and CDR2 is SQIVND (reference sequence). The CDR3 protein is CASSQGALNTEAFF. The CDR3 nucleotides read TGTGCCAGTAGCCAGGGGGCCTTGAACACTGAAGCTTTCTTT.

The V call is TRBV2, the J call TRBJ2-3, with TRBD2 identical over 8 bases. V gave up 4 bases and J gave up 3 bases; unmatched junction bases: 12. Germline V gene sequence: CDR1 SNHLY, CDR2 FYNNEI. This CDR3 has 17 residues. The CDR3 coding sequence is TGTGCCAGCAGTGCCCCCGCCTCGGGGGGGCCGACAGATACGCAGTATTTT. Translating gives CASSAPASGGPTDTQYF.

The chain employs TRBV5-1 and TRBJ2-2; perhaps TRBD1 as D (6 bases). Deletions cut 3 bases from V and 0 bases from J, with 12 bases between. This CDR3 region has 16 residues. Germline V lookup: CDR1 SGHRS, CDR2 YFSETQ. CDR3 coding DNA: TGCGCCAGCAGCTCTTCAGGGGTCTCGAACACCGGGGAGCTGTTTTTT. This sequence encodes CASSSSGVSNTGELFF.

This chain joins TRBV19 and TRBJ2-2; D possibly corresponds to TRBD2 (7 bases). With 3 bases removed from V and 6 bases from J, the gap between germline ends came to 14 bases. Germline values: CDR1 LNHDA, CDR2 SQIVND (reference sequence). The CDR3 spans 15 residues. The CDR3 spells CASSITWGGAGELFF. The CDR3 bases are TGTGCCAGTAGTATCACTTGGGGGGGCGCCGGGGAGCTGTTTTTT. Full variable domain (remainder filled in from reference TRBV19 and TRBJ2-2): DGGITQSPKYLFRKEGQNVTLSCEQNLNHDAMYWYRQDPGQGLRLIYYSQIVNDFQKGDIAEGYSVSREKKESFPLTVTSAQKNPTAFYLCASSITWGGAGELFFGEGSRLTVL.

The gene calls are TRBV6-1 and TRBJ1-2; 9 nucleotides align to TRBD1. CDR3 size: 16 residues. Trimming cost V 4 bases and J 3 bases; bases outside gene matches: 9. CDR1 is MNHNS, CDR2 SASEGT, per germline. CDR3 loop: CASSGNPGQGYYGYTF. In DNA form, the CDR3 reads TGTGCCAGCAGTGGCAACCCGGGACAGGGTTACTATGGCTACACCTTC.

The chain uses TRBV19 and TRBJ1-1; tentative D call: TRBD1 (6 bases). The CDR3 loop spans 15 amino acids. Germline V gene lookup returns CDR1 LNHDA and CDR2 SQIVND (reference sequence). Trimming shortened V by 1 base and J by 1 base, and 10 bases separated the two germline ends. CDR3 loop: CASSIGGGPNTEAFF. The CDR3 DNA is TGTGCCAGTAGTATAGGGGGGGGGCCGAACACTGAAGCTTTCTTT.

The chain is built from TRBV28 and TRBJ2-3; the D is unclear. Trimming left V 4 bases short and J 1 base short, with 12 bases between. The germline V gene has CDR1 MDHEN and CDR2 SYDVKM. This CDR3 is 15 amino acids long. CDR3 sequence (DNA): TGTGCCAGCAGTTCATCTTGGCTCGGCACAGATACGCAGTATTTT. It specifies CASSSSWLGTDTQYF.

The rearrangement uses TRBV19 and TRBJ1-4, with D tentatively TRBD1 (5 bases). This CDR3 region has 14 residues. V was trimmed by 5 bases and J by 7 bases, leaving 14 bases between them. Germline lookup yields CDR1 LNHDA and CDR2 SQIVND (reference sequence). The CDR3 region is CASSGGTWGEKLFF. CDR3 in DNA: TGTGCCAGTAGTGGCGGGACCTGGGGTGAAAAACTGTTTTTT. The full variable domain, its missing parts supplied by reference TRBV19 and TRBJ1-4, is DGGITQSPKYLFRKEGQNVTLSCEQNLNHDAMYWYRQDPGQGLRLIYYSQIVNDFQKGDIAEGYSVSREKKESFPLTVTSAQKNPTAFYLCASSGGTWGEKLFFGSGTQLSVL.

The rearrangement uses TRBV6-2 or TRBV6-3 and TRBJ2-4, with TRBD1 as a possible D gene (5 bases). The CDR3 runs 12 residues. The germline V and J ends were trimmed by 3 bases and 7 bases, with 7 bases remaining between them. Germline V gene sequence: CDR1 MNHEY, CDR2 SVGEGT. The CDR3 region has the DNA TGTGCCAGCAGTTATCCAGGGAACATTCAGTACTTC. As protein: CASSYPGNIQYF.

The chain joins TRBV24-1 to TRBJ1-5; the match to TRBD1 covers 8 bases. The CDR3 loop spans 16 amino acids. With V trimmed by 4 bases and J by 3 bases, 7 bases remained unmatched. The germline gives CDR1 KGHDR, CDR2 SFDVKD. The CDR3 nucleotides read TGTGCCACCAGTGACGTAAGGACAGGGAACAATCAGCCCCAGCATTTT. It encodes CATSDVRTGNNQPQHF.

The chain links TRBV24-1 to TRBJ2-2; TRBD1 agrees at 9 bases. The junction had 14 bases not matched to a gene; V was cut back by 3 bases and J by 7 bases. This CDR3 region has 18 residues. Looked up from germline, CDR1 is KGHDR and CDR2 is SFDVKD. CDR3 DNA sequence: TGTGCCACCAGTGATCCAGGACACGGGACAGGGCGCATCGGGGAGCTGTTTTTT. Protein product: CATSDPGHGTGRIGELFF.

This chain uses TRBV5-1 with TRBJ2-7, with 14 bases lining up with TRBD2. This CDR3 region has 15 residues. The junction had 4 bases not matched to a gene; V was cut back by 4 bases and J by 4 bases. Per germline, CDR1 SGHRS and CDR2 YFSETQ. The CDR3 is CASSLGTSGSYEQYF. In DNA form, the CDR3 reads TGCGCCAGCAGCCTAGGGACTAGCGGGAGTTACGAGCAGTACTTC.

This chain connects TRBV18 to TRBJ2-7; 7 nucleotides align to TRBD1. V was clipped by 6 bases and J by 0 bases; unmatched bases: 8. Germline CDR1 KGHSH, CDR2 LQKENI. The length of the CDR3 is 15 residues. The CDR3 reads CASSPDRDASYEQYF. Here the CDR3 DNA reads TGTGCCAGCTCCCCTGACAGGGATGCCTCCTACGAGCAGTACTTC.

V and J are TRBV19 and TRBJ2-7, with D possibly being TRBD2 (6 bases). In germline, CDR1 is LNHDA, CDR2 SQIVND (reference sequence). The CDR3 runs 13 residues. The V and J ends lost 6 bases and 3 bases respectively, with 12 bases between them. CDR3 sequence (DNA): TGTGCCAGTAGCCGGGACTTCCACTACGAGCAGTACTTC. This codes for CASSRDFHYEQYF.

The chain carries TRBV2 and TRBJ1-6; unclear D gene. V was shortened by 1 base and J by 9 bases, with 16 bases between the two germline ends. CDR3 size: 16 residues. The germline CDR1 and CDR2 sequences are SNHLY and FYNNEI. The CDR3 DNA reads TGTGCCAGCAGTGAAGGTGGTAGGAAGAGAGGTTCACCCCTCCACTTT. Protein product: CASSEGGRKRGSPLHF. The full variable domain, with the rest looked up from reference TRBV2 and TRBJ1-6, is EPEVTQTPSHQVTQMGQEVILRCVPISNHLYFYWYRQILGQKVEFLVSFYNNEISEKSEIFDDQFSVERPDGSNFTLKIRSTKLEDSAMYFCASSEGGRKRGSPLHFGNGTRLTVT.